This is a list of T cell receptor beta chains from one sample in a study of breast tumors, draining lymph nodes, adjacent tissues. One entry per CDR3 protein results from TCRdb running MiXCR on the multiplex PCR reads. The sample yields about 230,000 distinct CDR3 sequences, around 32% seen once. Input material: axillary lymph node tissue. These TCRs come from a female donor with breast cancer. Some clones in this sample may be carry-over from other donors' samples. The CDR3 runs from the conserved cysteine through the conserved F or W. A D gene is named only where the DNA matches it firmly. Where a row states a size, it is once, few, many or the class of an expanded clone; other rows omit it.

J: TRBJ2-7; D: TRBD1; V: TRBV29-1; size: many; CDR3: CSVRQGAAEQYF; DNA: TGCAGCGTTAGACAGGGGGCGGCCGAGCAGTACTTC
J: TRBJ2-7; D: TRBD1; V: TRBV6-1; size: many; CDR3: CASSEMGQGYEQYF; DNA: TGTGCCAGCAGTGAAATGGGACAGGGCTACGAGCAGTACTTC
J: TRBJ2-7; D: TRBD2; V: TRBV29-1; size: many; CDR3: CSVGLAIGEQYF; DNA: TGCAGCGTGGGACTAGCGATTGGCGAGCAGTACTTC
J: TRBJ2-3; D: .; V: TRBV2; size: many; CDR3: CASRLTPTFSTDTQYF; DNA: TGTGCCAGCAGATTGACCCCGACGTTTTCCACAGATACGCAGTATTTT
J: TRBJ2-7; D: .; V: TRBV14; size: many; CDR3: CASSLGRKFYEQYF; DNA: TGTGCCAGCAGCCTAGGTAGGAAATTCTACGAGCAGTACTTC
J: TRBJ1-4; D: TRBD1; V: TRBV28; size: .; CDR3: CASSERTGAIATNEKLFF; DNA: TGTGCCAGCAGCGAGCGGACAGGGGCGATCGCAACTAATGAAAAACTGTTTTTT
J: TRBJ2-7; D: .; V: TRBV4-1; size: many; CDR3: CASSQPSSYEQYF; DNA: TGCGCCAGCAGCCAGCCCTCCTCCTACGAGCAGTACTTC
J: TRBJ1-6; D: .; V: TRBV6-7; size: .; CDR3: CASSHSPLHF; DNA: TGTGCCAGCAGTCACTCACCCCTCCACTTT
J: TRBJ1-1; D: .; V: TRBV28; size: .; CDR3: CASNLRINRAPDAFF; DNA: TGTGCCAGCAATCTTAGAATAAACCGGGCCCCGGACGCTTTCTTT
J: TRBJ1-5; D: .; V: TRBV6-5; size: many; CDR3: CASKTANQPQHF; DNA: TGTGCCAGCAAGACAGCTAATCAGCCCCAGCATTTT
J: TRBJ2-7; D: .; V: TRBV20-1; size: many; CDR3: CSARDLRGQGTYEQYF; DNA: TGCAGTGCTAGAGATCTAAGGGGCCAGGGTACCTACGAGCAGTACTTC
J: TRBJ1-1; D: .; V: TRBV10-3; size: .; CDR3: CATYSGEYTEAFF; DNA: TGTGCCACATACTCGGGGGAGTACACTGAAGCTTTCTTT
J: TRBJ2-3; D: .; V: TRBV4-2; size: many; CDR3: CASSQSTGYTQYF; DNA: TGTGCCAGCAGCCAAAGTACAGGGTATACGCAGTATTTT
J: TRBJ2-2; D: .; V: TRBV14; size: once; CDR3: CASREQGINTGELFF; DNA: TGTGCCAGCAGGGAGCAGGGTATAAACACCGGGGAGCTGTTTTTT
J: TRBJ2-5; D: .; V: TRBV12-3/TRBV12-4; size: .; CDR3: CATKTHEEETQYF; DNA: TGTGCCACCAAGACACACGAGGAAGAGACCCAGTACTTC
J: TRBJ1-1; D: .; V: TRBV7-9; size: .; CDR3: CASSLDRSSPEAFF; DNA: TGTGCCAGCAGCTTAGACCGGTCCAGCCCTGAAGCTTTCTTT
J: TRBJ2-7; D: TRBD2; V: TRBV5-4; size: many; CDR3: CASSRGGTSYEQYF; DNA: TGTGCCAGCAGTCGCGGGGGAACCTCCTACGAGCAGTACTTC
J: TRBJ2-2; D: .; V: TRBV14; size: .; CDR3: CASSPQGTQLLRAVLRAGELFF; DNA: .
J: TRBJ2-1; D: .; V: TRBV24-1; size: few; CDR3: CATRGAEGTYNEQFF; DNA: TGTGCCACCAGGGGGGCAGAAGGTACCTACAATGAGCAGTTCTTC
J: TRBJ2-7; D: .; V: TRBV27; size: many; CDR3: CASSLWQGGYEQYF; DNA: TGTGCCAGCAGTTTATGGCAGGGTGGATACGAGCAGTACTTC
J: TRBJ2-7; D: TRBD1; V: TRBV13; size: many; CDR3: CASSLRRQGAYEQYF; DNA: TGTGCCAGCAGCCTCCGCAGACAGGGGGCCTACGAGCAGTACTTC
J: TRBJ2-5; D: .; V: TRBV7-9; size: many; CDR3: CASSPSKETQYF; DNA: TGTGCCAGCAGCCCATCTAAAGAGACCCAGTACTTC
J: TRBJ2-5; D: TRBD2; V: TRBV6-1; size: many; CDR3: CASRNPRGGTGGETQYF; DNA: TGTGCCAGCAGGAACCCTCGGGGCGGGACGGGGGGAGAGACCCAGTACTTC
J: TRBJ2-1; D: TRBD2; V: TRBV7-9; size: many; CDR3: CASSLGVGREVYNEQFF; DNA: TGTGCCAGCAGCTTAGGGGTTGGGCGGGAGGTCTACAATGAGCAGTTCTTC
J: TRBJ2-2; D: TRBD2; V: TRBV20-1; size: .; CDR3: CSAHRTSGGGTGELFF; DNA: TGCAGTGCCCACCGGACTAGCGGGGGCGGCACCGGGGAGCTGTTTTTT
J: TRBJ2-2; D: TRBD2; V: TRBV20-1; size: .; CDR3: CSARIGGRLTTGELFF; DNA: TGCAGTGCTAGGATAGGCGGGAGATTGACCACCGGGGAGCTGTTTTTT
J: TRBJ2-5; D: .; V: TRBV7-8; size: many; CDR3: CASSFFAKETQYF; DNA: TGTGCCAGCAGCTTCTTCGCGAAGGAGACCCAGTACTTC
J: TRBJ1-5; D: .; V: TRBV28; size: many; CDR3: CASSSQGPQHF; DNA: TGTGCCAGCAGTTCCCAGGGGCCCCAGCATTTT
J: TRBJ1-6; D: TRBD1; V: TRBV11-1; size: .; CDR3: CASSSTGTGYSPLHF; DNA: TGTGCCAGCAGTTCGACCGGGACAGGATACTCACCCCTCCACTTT
J: TRBJ2-2; D: TRBD2; V: TRBV5-1; size: many; CDR3: CASRAGLAGGPSTGELFF; DNA: TGCGCCAGCAGAGCGGGACTAGCGGGAGGGCCGAGCACCGGGGAGCTGTTTTTT
J: TRBJ1-1; D: .; V: TRBV6-1; size: once; CDR3: CASSVSLGAFF; DNA: TGTGCCAGCAGTGTCTCCCTTGGAGCTTTCTTT
J: TRBJ2-7; D: TRBD2; V: TRBV20-1; size: .; CDR3: CNAASGGEYAQYF; DNA: TGCAATGCTGCTAGCGGGGGCGAATACGCGCAGTACTTC
J: TRBJ2-2; D: .; V: TRBV13; size: many; CDR3: CASGRQANTGELFF; DNA: TGTGCCAGCGGAAGACAGGCGAACACCGGGGAGCTGTTTTTT
J: TRBJ2-1; D: .; V: TRBV20-1; size: many; CDR3: CSARDPVSLSYNEQFF; DNA: TGCAGTGCTAGAGATCCAGTAAGCTTATCCTACAATGAGCAGTTCTTC
J: TRBJ2-3; D: TRBD1; V: TRBV6-1; size: many; CDR3: CASSQQGALGTDTQYF; DNA: TGTGCCAGCAGTCAACAGGGGGCCCTTGGCACAGATACGCAGTATTTT
J: TRBJ2-3; D: .; V: TRBV6-2/TRBV6-3; size: few; CDR3: CASSHSEGVTDTQYF; DNA: TGTGCCAGCAGTCACTCGGAGGGGGTCACAGATACGCAGTATTTT
J: TRBJ2-3; D: .; V: TRBV6-6; size: .; CDR3: CASSPAARTDTQYF; DNA: TGTGCCAGCAGCCCAGCTGCCCGCACAGATACGCAGTATTTT
J: TRBJ1-2; D: .; V: TRBV19; size: .; CDR3: CASTPGGGSGNTF; DNA: TGTGCCAGTACCCCTGGGGGGGGATCTGGAAACACCTTC
J: TRBJ1-4; D: .; V: TRBV20-1; size: many; CDR3: CSARDGPNEKLFF; DNA: TGCAGTGCGCGGGACGGTCCTAATGAAAAACTGTTTTTT
J: TRBJ2-7; D: .; V: TRBV6-6; size: many; CDR3: CASSHPRGGGAYEQYF; DNA: TGTGCCAGCAGTCACCCAAGGGGGGGAGGGGCGTACGAGCAGTACTTC
J: TRBJ1-1; D: .; V: TRBV5-1; size: few; CDR3: CASSLWTMNTEAFF; DNA: TGCGCCAGCAGCTTGTGGACAATGAACACTGAAGCTTTCTTT
J: TRBJ1-4; D: .; V: TRBV20-1; size: many; CDR3: CSASRGPNEKLFF; DNA: TGCAGTGCTAGTCGGGGGCCTAATGAAAAACTGTTTTTT
J: TRBJ2-7; D: TRBD1; V: TRBV25-1; size: .; CDR3: CASSVGTANYEQYF; DNA: TGTGCCAGCAGCGTTGGGACAGCCAATTACGAGCAGTACTTC
J: TRBJ2-5; D: TRBD2; V: TRBV4-2; size: many; CDR3: CASSQELAGGPNGETQYF; DNA: TGTGCCAGCAGCCAAGAGCTAGCGGGAGGACCAAACGGAGAGACCCAGTACTTC
J: TRBJ1-3; D: TRBD1; V: TRBV29-1; size: many; CDR3: CSVSTGSYSGNTIYF; DNA: TGCAGCGTCTCGACAGGGTCGTACTCTGGAAACACCATATATTTT
J: TRBJ2-7; D: .; V: TRBV10-3; size: .; CDR3: CAISAARDAPQEQYF; DNA: TGTGCCATCAGTGCAGCCCGGGACGCTCCACAAGAGCAGTACTTC
J: TRBJ2-1; D: .; V: TRBV5-1; size: many; CDR3: CASSLAGATTYNEQFF; DNA: TGCGCCAGCAGCTTGGCAGGAGCGACGACCTACAATGAGCAGTTCTTC
J: TRBJ2-7; D: .; V: TRBV2; size: .; CDR3: CASEGQTLSEQYF; DNA: TGTGCCAGCGAAGGACAGACCTTGAGCGAGCAGTACTTC
J: TRBJ1-2; D: .; V: TRBV18; size: many; CDR3: CASSPPSHYGYTF; DNA: TGTGCCAGCTCACCCCCGAGTCATTATGGCTACACCTTC
J: TRBJ2-1; D: .; V: TRBV11-2; size: many; CDR3: CASSLDLGNYNEQFF; DNA: TGTGCCAGCAGCTTAGATCTTGGGAATTACAATGAGCAGTTCTTC
J: TRBJ2-2; D: .; V: TRBV19; size: .; CDR3: CASRWSGELFF; DNA: TGTGCCAGTAGATGGAGCGGGGAGCTGTTTTTT
J: TRBJ1-6; D: .; V: TRBV19; size: many; CDR3: CASSRRGAFSNSPLHF; DNA: TGTGCCAGTAGTAGGCGGGGGGCTTTCAGTAATTCACCCCTCCACTTT
J: TRBJ2-1; D: .; V: TRBV15; size: .; CDR3: CATSRDDGGTYNEQFF; DNA: TGTGCCACCAGCAGAGACGATGGGGGGACCTACAATGAGCAGTTCTTC
J: TRBJ2-5; D: TRBD2; V: TRBV6-4; size: many; CDR3: CATKLGTKETQYF; DNA: TGTGCCACCAAGCTCGGGACTAAAGAGACCCAGTACTTC
J: TRBJ2-3; D: .; V: TRBV11-3; size: .; CDR3: CASSPSDEQYF; DNA: TGTGCCAGCAGCCCTTCTGATGAGCAGTATTTT